This T cell receptor (beta chain) was retrieved from a study of T-cell reconstitution after alpha-beta-depleted transplantation in children. This CDR3 has 12 residues. Germline assignment: CDR1 GTSNPN and CDR2 SVGIG (reference sequence). As it was prepared, the TCRbeta library received unique molecular identifiers. TCRdb re-called the PCR reads with MiXCR, one entry per CDR3 protein. The sample holds around 410,000 distinct CDR3 sequences, 11% seen once. The rearrangement links TRBV30 to TRBJ2-7; TRBD1 matches at 7 bases. The clonotype was recovered from a human donor who donated a stem cell graft to a child with acute myeloid leukemia. The sequencing here drew on PBMCs from the stem cell graft donor, taken from the stem cell graft. This chain's CDR3 is CAWSNAGTALNV. Written as DNA, the CDR3 is TGTGCCTGGAGCAACGCCGGGACAGCCTTAAACGTC.